Each of the 7 T cell receptor beta chains below was sequenced from the same sample in a study of CD8 T cells in Susac syndrome. An amount of RNA that ranged from roughly 0.45 to 1 ug was reverse transcribed with random hexamers. Using its own MiXCR run on the immunoSEQ multiplex PCR reads, TCRdb lists one record per CDR3 protein. The sample records approximately 140,000 distinct CDR3 sequences, roughly 95% being singletons. Sequenced material: CD4+ T cells from PBMCs. The receptors originated from a human donor with multiple sclerosis.

This sequence joins TRBV24-1 and TRBJ2-3, with TRBD1 identical over 8 bases. CDR1 and CDR2 (germline): KGHDR, SFDVKD. V lost 4 bases, J lost 3 bases, and 5 bases stayed unmatched. The CDR3 length is 15 residues. In nucleotides, the CDR3 is TGTGCCACCAGTGACCCTGGACAGGGAACAGATACGCAGTATTTT. Its protein product is CATSDPGQGTDTQYF.

The chain combines TRBV15 with TRBJ2-4; TRBD1 matches 10 bases. Germline assignment: CDR1 LNHNV and CDR2 YYDKDF (reference sequence). V lost 5 bases to trimming and J lost 8 bases; unmatched junction nucleotides: 6. This CDR3 is 14 amino acids long. The CDR3 DNA reads as TGTGCCACCAGCCTCCTGGGACAGGGGTACATTCAGTACTTC. Residues: CATSLLGQGYIQYF.

The chain joins TRBV20-1 to TRBJ2-2; 12 bases are a match to TRBD2. This CDR3 is 14 amino acids long. Trimming removed 5 bases from V and 4 bases from J; junction bases left unmatched: 2. Germline values: CDR1 DFQATT, CDR2 SNEGSKA (reference sequence). The CDR3: CSASSGRATGELFF. DNA of the CDR3: TGCAGTGCTTCTAGCGGGAGGGCCACCGGGGAGCTGTTTTTT.

This CDR3 reads CASSLVGGAYEQYF. The CDR3, as DNA: TGTGCCAGCAGCTTAGTCGGGGGGGCCTACGAGCAGTACTTC. The V call is TRBV7-2, the J call TRBJ2-7, with 8 bases lining up with TRBD2. With V trimmed by 1 base and J by 2 bases, 1 base remained unmatched. The length of the CDR3 is 14 residues. CDR1 is SGHTA, CDR2 FQGNSA, per germline.

The chain recombines TRBV12-3 or TRBV12-4 with TRBJ2-1; 7 bases line up with TRBD2. This CDR3 is built from 16 residues. Trimming removed 7 bases from V and 0 bases from J; junction bases left unmatched: 9. This chain's CDR3 is CASNSRGGGSYNEQFF. CDR3 nucleotides: TGTGCCAGCAATTCGCGTGGGGGGGGCTCCTACAATGAGCAGTTCTTC.

The rearrangement uses TRBV28 and TRBJ2-1; TRBD2 aligns across 7 bases. Germline V gene lookup returns CDR1 MDHEN and CDR2 SYDVKM. V lost 6 bases and J lost 7; bases outside the gene matches: 15. There are 16 residues in the CDR3. CDR3 sequence: CASSRWREGLGNEQFF. CDR3 nucleotides: TGTGCCAGCAGCCGATGGAGGGAGGGCCTGGGGAATGAGCAGTTCTTC.

This clonotype was seen just once. This chain connects TRBV9 to TRBJ2-3, with TRBD2 identical over 11 bases. After removal of 9 bases from V and 1 base from J, the junction contained 4 bases not matched to a gene. Germline-derived CDR1 and CDR2 are SGDLS and YYNGEE. There are 14 residues in the CDR3. This chain's CDR3 is CATSLAGGTDTQYF. DNA for the CDR3: TGTGCCACCTCACTAGCGGGGGGCACAGATACGCAGTATTTT.